The 17 T cell receptor beta chains reported below all come from one sample, sequenced in a study of blood T cell repertoires in COVID-19. TCRdb's copy holds only in-frame clones and misses some; the assay was immunoSEQ multiplex PCR. The table shows around 50,000 clones, with more than 75% occurring only once. What was sequenced was peripheral blood. The origin of the receptors is a woman older than 75 with acute or convalescent COVID-19.

The V gene is TRBV9, the J gene TRBJ2-1; no clear D gene. There are 14 residues in the CDR3. CDR1 is SGDLS and CDR2 is YYNGEE in the germline V gene. V shed 4 bases and J shed 8 bases, with 16 bases lying between them. The DNA of the CDR3 is TGTGCCAGCAGCCTTACCGGGTCCTCGGATGAGCAGTTCTTC. It is translated as CASSLTGSSDEQFF.

V gene TRBV9 combines with J gene TRBJ2-2, with D perhaps matching TRBD2 (6 bases). The CDR3 covers 17 residues. CDR1 and CDR2 (germline): SGDLS, YYNGEE. V was cut by 0 bases and J by 7 bases, with 19 bases left in between. CDR3 sequence (DNA): TGTGCCAGCAGCGTAGGGCCTGGCGGGGTCGGTCACGGGGAGCTGTTTTTT. This translates into CASSVGPGGVGHGELFF. The variable domain in full, with the rest retrieved from reference TRBV9 and TRBJ2-2, is DSGVTQTPKHLITATGQRVTLRCSPRSGDLSVYWYQQSLDQGLQFLIQYYNGEERAKGNILERFSAQQFPDLHSELNLSSLELGDSALYFCASSVGPGGVGHGELFFGEGSRLTVL.

V and J are TRBV7-2 and TRBJ1-1, with 8 bases aligning to TRBD1. The junction had 7 bases not matched to a gene; V was cut back by 5 bases and J by 5 bases. Germline CDR1 and CDR2: SGHTA and FQGNSA. The CDR3 covers 14 residues. The CDR3 protein is CASSTQGAWTEAFF. The CDR3 nucleotides read TGTGCCAGCAGCACCCAGGGGGCTTGGACTGAAGCTTTCTTT.

The chain carries TRBV3-1 (or the pseudogene TRBV3-2) and TRBJ1-6, with D hard to call. The V gene's germline CDR1 is LGHDT and CDR2 YNNKEL (reference sequence). V was trimmed by 4 bases and J by 6 bases, leaving 13 bases between them. The CDR3 sequence is 15 residues long. CDR3 loop: CASSPRTLSNSPLHF. The CDR3 DNA sequence: TGTGCCAGCAGCCCCCGGACTTTAAGTAATTCACCCCTCCACTTT.

The chain carries TRBV11-2 and TRBJ2-4, with unresolved D. The V gene's germline CDR1 is SGHAT and CDR2 FQNNGV. There are 15 residues in the CDR3. The V end lost 4 bases, the J end lost 4 bases, and 14 bases lay between the germline ends. The CDR3 nucleotides are TGTGCCAGCAGCTCCGAAGACTGGCTAAAAAACATTCAGTACTTC. Amino acid sequence: CASSSEDWLKNIQYF.

The genes are TRBV27 and TRBJ1-1; 7 positions match TRBD1. Trimming cost V 3 bases and J 2 bases; bases outside gene matches: 3. Germline V gene data show CDR1 as MNHEY and CDR2 as SMNVEV (reference sequence). This CDR3 has 14 amino acids. In DNA, the CDR3 is TGTGCCAGCAGTTTTGGGACAGCTAACACTGAAGCTTTCTTT. Translated, it gives CASSFGTANTEAFF.

The chain employs TRBV6-1 and TRBJ1-5; D remains ambiguous. This CDR3 is 11 amino acids long. The germline gives CDR1 MNHNS, CDR2 SASEGT. V was trimmed by 3 bases and J by 10 bases, leaving 7 bases between them. CDR3 in DNA: TGTGCCAGCAGTGATCTTCTCCCCCAGCATTTT. This sequence encodes CASSDLLPQHF.

The V and J genes are TRBV9 and TRBJ2-3; D possibly corresponds to TRBD1 (6 bases). Trimming cost V 0 bases and J 4 bases, with 15 bases left between them. The CDR3 extends over 16 amino acids. Germline V gene lookup returns CDR1 SGDLS and CDR2 YYNGEE. CDR3 sequence: CASSVAAGRGPDTQYF. DNA of the CDR3: TGTGCCAGCAGCGTAGCTGCGGGCAGGGGCCCAGATACGCAGTATTTT.

This clone was counted once. V gene TRBV29-1 combines with J gene TRBJ2-7; TRBD2 agrees at 9 bases. Losses at the gene ends were 1 base for V and 0 bases for J; bases not matched to a gene: 1. Germline V gene lookup returns CDR1 SQVTM and CDR2 ANQGSEA. The CDR3 runs to 14 residues. CDR3 nucleotide sequence: TGCAGCGTTGAAGGCGGGGGGGGCTCCTACGAGCAGTACTTC. Residues: CSVEGGGGSYEQYF.

The chain links TRBV5-4 to TRBJ2-7; 14 bases are shared with TRBD2. The CDR3 spans 16 residues. Trimming took 3 bases from V and 2 from J; bases not matched to a gene: 4. CDR1 and CDR2 (germline): SGHNT, YYREEE (reference sequence). The CDR3 loop is CASSSGTSGRAYEQYV. The CDR3, as DNA: TGTGCCAGCAGCTCCGGGACTAGCGGGAGAGCCTACGAGCAGTACGTC.

This rearrangement joins TRBV12-3 or TRBV12-4 to TRBJ1-1; D remains unclear. Trimming left V 6 bases short and J 0 bases short, with 5 bases between. CDR3 length: 12 residues. The CDR3 spells CASRSLNTEAFF. The CDR3 region has the DNA TGTGCCAGCAGATCCTTGAACACTGAAGCTTTCTTT.

The gene calls are TRBV19 and TRBJ1-1, with TRBD1 as a possible D gene (6 bases). CDR1 is LNHDA, CDR2 SQIVND, per germline (reference sequence). The CDR3 contains 13 residues. V was clipped by 7 bases and J by 5 bases, with 14 bases between them. The CDR3 DNA is TGTGCCAGTACCATTTCTCAGGGGACTGAAGCTTTCTTT. The encoded protein is CASTISQGTEAFF.

The CDR3 DNA reads as TGCGCCAGCAGTGTAAGGCAGGGGGCGATGCTACGAGAGACCCAGTACTTC. Translated, it gives CASSVRQGAMLRETQYF. V gene TRBV4-1 combines with J gene TRBJ2-5; 8 nucleotides line up with TRBD1. Germline-derived CDR1 and CDR2 are MGHRA and YSYEKL. Unmatched junction bases numbered 16, after V lost 6 bases and J lost 4 bases. This CDR3 has 17 amino acids.

The V and J genes are TRBV6-5 and TRBJ2-1; perhaps TRBD1 as D (5 bases). CDR1 MNHEY and CDR2 SVGAGI come from the germline V gene. With 7 bases removed from V and 6 bases from J, the gap between germline ends came to 19 bases. CDR3 length: 15 amino acids. For the CDR3, the DNA is TGTGCCAGCAACCCGACAGCCGGCCTAGTCAATGAGCAGTTCTTC. Amino acid sequence: CASNPTAGLVNEQFF.

In this sample, this clone turned up a few times. The genes are TRBV15 and TRBJ2-2; 8 bases fit TRBD1. V was clipped by 3 bases and J by 6 bases; unmatched bases: 6. From germline, CDR1 is LNHNV and CDR2 YYDKDF (reference sequence). The CDR3 runs to 15 residues. The CDR3 bases are TGTGCCACCAGCAGCATACAGGGGGGCGCCGGGGAGCTGTTTTTT. It specifies CATSSIQGGAGELFF.

Comment on this clone: One end of the junction is discordant with germline, which a read error may explain. J is TRBJ2-3 and V is TRBV5-6, with 11 positions matching TRBD2. This CDR3 is 13 amino acids long. In germline, CDR1 is SGHDT, CDR2 YYEEEE. CDR3 bases: TGTGCCAGCAGCTTGGCCTCGGTAGCGGGGGGGTTATTT. Residues: CASSLASVAGGLF.

V and J are TRBV5-4 and TRBJ1-4; TRBD1 might be the D (6 bases). The length of the CDR3 is 15 residues. Germline V lookup: CDR1 SGHNT, CDR2 YYREEE (reference sequence). With 2 bases removed from V and 8 bases from J, the gap between germline ends came to 16 bases. The DNA of the CDR3 is TGTGCCAGCAGCTTCCAGGGGACATCAATAGAAAAACTGTTTTTT. Translated: CASSFQGTSIEKLFF.